This T cell receptor beta chain was obtained from a study of vaccination and CD4 T cells after COVID-19. Study conclusions and caveats: Median SARS-CoV-2-reactive clonotype numbers went up from roughly 19 to 38, but not significantly.

The sample holds a few counts of this clonotype. Antigen unknown. Noted treatment: roughly 10-day PBMC culture with coronavirus spike peptide pools or control peptides (ViraFEST assay). Gathering of the CD4+ T cells, from the unexposed donor, took place before the COVID-19 pandemic (2011-2018). With peptide pools, ViraFEST first expanded antigen-specific T cells and afterwards sequenced their TCRs. Germline V gives CDR1 SGHTS, CDR2 YDEGEE. V was clipped by 0 bases and J by 0 bases, with 7 bases between them. This CDR3 spans 14 amino acids. Cultured CD4+ T cell DNA underwent sequencing with the Oncomine TCR Beta short-read assay. After culture, CD4+ T cells served as the source for genomic DNA extraction. Each CDR3 protein is one row after TCRdb ran MiXCR on the PCR reads. The data hold roughly 6,800 distinct CDR3 sequences, with approximately 33% observed a single time.

The sequencing sample was made of CD4+ T cells from blood, cultured in vitro. The receptor comes from a human donor in good health. This rearrangement joins TRBV5-8 to TRBJ2-7, with D unclear. CDR3 amino acids: CASSLAGLSYEQYF. CDR3 nucleotide sequence: TGTGCCAGCAGCTTGGCGGGCCTCTCCTACGAGCAGTACTTC.